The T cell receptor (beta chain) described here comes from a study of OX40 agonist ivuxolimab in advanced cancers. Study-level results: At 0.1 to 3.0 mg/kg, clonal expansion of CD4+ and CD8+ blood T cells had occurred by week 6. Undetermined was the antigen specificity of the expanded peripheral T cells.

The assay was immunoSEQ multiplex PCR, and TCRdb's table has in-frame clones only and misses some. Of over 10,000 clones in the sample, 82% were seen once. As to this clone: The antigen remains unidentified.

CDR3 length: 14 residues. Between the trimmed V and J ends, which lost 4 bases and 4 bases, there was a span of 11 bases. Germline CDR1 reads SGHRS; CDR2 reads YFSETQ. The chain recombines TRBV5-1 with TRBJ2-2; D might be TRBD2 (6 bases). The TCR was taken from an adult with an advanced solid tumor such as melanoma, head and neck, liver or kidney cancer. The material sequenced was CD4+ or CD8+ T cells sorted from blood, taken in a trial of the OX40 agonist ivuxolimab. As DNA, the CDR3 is TGCGCCAGCAGCGTCGGGACTCTCACCGGGGAGCTGTTTTTT. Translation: CASSVGTLTGELFF. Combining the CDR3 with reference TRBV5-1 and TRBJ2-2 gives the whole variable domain KAGVTQTPRYLIKTRGQQVTLSCSPISGHRSVSWYQQTPGQGLQFLFEYFSETQRNKGNFPGRFSGRQFSNSRSEMNVSTLELGDSALYLCASSVGTLTGELFFGEGSRLTVL.